These T cell receptor beta chains were read from a single sample in a study of shared clonotypes between healthy human individuals. Only in-frame clones appear in the TCRdb table, and some are missing; sequencing was by immunoSEQ multiplex PCR. The sample lists fewer than 1.8 million clones, approximately 98.5% occurring once. Sequences were obtained from naive CD4+ T cells sorted from blood. These TCRs come from a young man in good health. The CDR3 runs from the conserved cysteine through the conserved F or W. The D gene is left open where the match is weak. A row's size may be missing; if present it is once, few, many or a size class.

.	.	TRBJ2-1	TRBV19	TGTGCCAGTATAGGAGGGAGTAGGTACAATGAGCAGTTCTTC	CASIGGSRYNEQFF
once	TRBD2	TRBJ2-2	TRBV14	TGTGCCAGCAGCCAACGACTAGCGGGAGCCGGGGAGCTGTTTTTT	CASSQRLAGAGELFF
once	TRBD1	TRBJ2-1	TRBV15	TGTGCCACCAGCAGGAACCCAGGGGGCGAGCAGTTCTTC	CATSRNPGGEQFF
.	.	TRBJ1-2	TRBV7-9	TGTGCCAGCAGCTTAGTTTCAGGGAACTATGGCTACACCTTC	CASSLVSGNYGYTF
.	TRBD1	TRBJ1-4	TRBV11-2	TGTGCCAGCAGCTTAGAGCCGGGAGGGGGCGGTGAAAAACTGTTTTTT	CASSLEPGGGGEKLFF
.	.	TRBJ1-1	TRBV18	TGTGCCAGCTCCAGCCAGGGACCGGTGGTCGCTGAAGCTTTCTTT	CASSSQGPVVAEAFF
.	.	TRBJ2-5	TRBV5-1	TGCGCCAGCAACCGCAGGGGAACCGAAGAGACCCAGTACTTC	CASNRRGTEETQYF
once	.	TRBJ2-7	TRBV5-4	TGTGCCACCGGTCTTACCGAGCAGTACTTC	CATGLTEQYF
.	.	TRBJ1-2	TRBV30	TGTGCCTGGAGGGAACGAACAGGGACGGTCCCCTACACCTTC	CAWRERTGTVPYTF
.	.	TRBJ1-1	TRBV7-2	TGTGCCAGCAGCTTATGGGCAGTGAACACTGAAGCTTTCTTT	CASSLWAVNTEAFF
.	TRBD2	TRBJ2-5	TRBV11-3	TGTGCCAGCAGCTTAGGTAGGGGACTAAGCTATGAAGAGACCCAGTACTTC	CASSLGRGLSYEETQYF
.	.	TRBJ2-2	TRBV5-4	TGTGCCAGCGCGGGGACCGGGGAGCTGTTTTTT	CASAGTGELFF
.	.	TRBJ2-6	TRBV27	TGTGCCAGCAGGCCACATAGCTCTGGGGCCAACGTCCTGACTTTC	CASRPHSSGANVLTF
.	.	TRBJ2-5	TRBV7-6	TGTGCCAGCAGCCCACCAGTGGGTGATATCCAAGAGACCCAGTACTTC	CASSPPVGDIQETQYF
.	.	TRBJ2-2	TRBV11-2	TGTGCCAGCAGCCCGCGGGACAGTTCCTCATACCGCACCGGGGAGCTGTTTTTT	CASSPRDSSSYRTGELFF
.	.	TRBJ2-7	TRBV10-3	TGTGCCATCATAGGCGGGAAGGGAAGCTACGAGCAGTACTTC	CAIIGGKGSYEQYF
.	.	TRBJ2-2	TRBV5-4	TGTGCCAGCAGCGAACGGAGGTTGAATGGGGAGCTGTTTTTT	CASSERRLNGELFF
.	.	TRBJ1-1	TRBV2	TGTGCCAGCAGTGGGACGGTGAACACTGAAGCTTTCTTT	CASSGTVNTEAFF
.	TRBD2	TRBJ2-2	TRBV2	TGTGCCAGCAAACTAGCGGGAGGGACCGGGGAGCTGTTTTTT	CASKLAGGTGELFF
.	TRBD1	TRBJ2-1	TRBV5-1	TGCGCCAGCAGCACCGGGACAGGGAAGGGGACCTACAATGAGCAGTTCTTC	CASSTGTGKGTYNEQFF
.	.	TRBJ2-5	TRBV9	TGTGCCAGCAGCCCTCGTTGGGGGCAGGAGACCCAGTACTTC	CASSPRWGQETQYF
.	TRBD1	TRBJ1-2	TRBV27	TGTGCCAGCGGATTGACAGGGGACCCTAACTATGGCTACACCTTC	CASGLTGDPNYGYTF
.	TRBD1	TRBJ2-7	TRBV5-3	TGTGCCAGAAGCCCTCCCATGACAGGGTTTGACGAGCAGTACTTC	CARSPPMTGFDEQYF
.	TRBD1	TRBJ2-5	TRBV5-1	TGCGCCAGCAGCATTCGGACAGGGGGCTCCGAGACCCAGTACTTC	CASSIRTGGSETQYF
once	.	TRBJ1-2	TRBV7-8	TGTGCCAGCAGCCCCGATGGGGGGGGCTATGGCTACACCTTC	CASSPDGGGYGYTF
.	.	TRBJ2-1	TRBV5-1	TGCGCCAGCAGCTTGCATCAGGCGCACAATGAGCAGTTCTTC	CASSLHQAHNEQFF
once	TRBD1	TRBJ2-3	TRBV9	TGTGCCAGCAGCCCGGAGGGGACAGGGACAGATACGCAGTATTTT	CASSPEGTGTDTQYF